This entry concerns a single T cell receptor beta chain. This CDR3 is 14 amino acids long. V trimming: 3 bases; J trimming: 8 bases; junction bases outside the gene matches: 6. Germline-derived CDR1 and CDR2 are SGHKS and YYEKEE (reference sequence). This sample was included in a study of blood T cell repertoires in COVID-19. Study-wide context: Acute and convalescent COVID-19 samples came from the United States, Italy and Spain. T cells, B-cell-depleted T cells, or PBMCs supplied cDNA or gDNA.

Under the authors' procedure: Amplifying reference gene primers gave estimates of nucleated cell counts. Some clones are missing from TCRdb's copy, which holds only in-frame ones; the method was immunoSEQ multiplex PCR. From that table come the V and J calls and clone size; the DNA was used to work out D and trimming. The sample includes 90,000 to 100,000 clones, approximately 72% of them seen just once. The chain joins TRBV5-5 to TRBJ1-4, with 8 positions matching TRBD1. The source of this sequence is a man aged 65 to 79 with acute or convalescent COVID-19. Input material: peripheral blood. The CDR3 sequence is CASSSGQGREKLFF. The CDR3 coding sequence is TGTGCCAGCAGCTCCGGACAGGGAAGGGAAAAACTGTTTTTT.